This T cell receptor (beta chain) was obtained from a study of early T cells in non-severe SARS-CoV-2 infection. At the level of the study: Sequencing of bulk RNA from unsorted whole blood was done, without chain pairing. Findings and caveats of the study: Private and CD4 specificities were missed by VDJdb matching, which favored anti-spike CD8 responses.

Germline-derived CDR1 and CDR2 are MNHEY and SVGEGT. The CDR3 totals 15 residues. V trimming: 5 bases; J trimming: 2 bases; junction bases outside the gene matches: 5. Individual cDNA molecules each received unique molecular identifiers attached to them. TCRdb reanalysed the 5' RACE reads using MiXCR and keeps one entry per CDR3 protein. The data show 120,000 or so distinct CDR3 sequences, with roughly 12% seen just once and less than 4.5% held by the top ten. This clonotype was detected a few times. Antigen unknown. The sequence derives from an adult who was a healthcare worker with PCR-confirmed SARS-CoV-2 infection or an uninfected control (not recorded which). The chain couples TRBV6-2 or TRBV6-3 to TRBJ2-3; 9 bases match TRBD2. The input for sequencing was whole blood, taken at baseline. The CDR3 DNA sequence: TGTGCCAGCAGTCTAGCGGGGCTCCACACAGATACGCAGTATTTT. Its translation is CASSLAGLHTDTQYF.